This T cell receptor beta chain was captured by sequencing in a study of blood T cell repertoires in COVID-19. Study-level information: T cells, B-cell-depleted T cells, or PBMCs supplied cDNA or gDNA.

This CDR3 comprises 19 residues. Germline V lookup: CDR1 SGHKS, CDR2 YYEKEE (reference sequence). The V end was cut by 0 bases, the J end by 5 bases, with 26 bases between. Generated by immunoSEQ multiplex PCR, the TCRdb table keeps only in-frame clones and is missing some. The table records roughly 380,000 clones, 89% of them present only once. Sequenced input: peripheral blood. The sequence came from a woman in her forties with COVID-19, enrolled during active disease. V and J are TRBV5-5 and TRBJ1-1; a weak D match, TRBD1 (5 bases). The CDR3 loop is CASSLEVRAGNQGGTEAFF. The CDR3 region has the DNA TGTGCCAGCAGCTTGGAGGTTCGGGCAGGGAATCAAGGAGGGACTGAAGCTTTCTTT.